This TCR beta chain was sequenced for a study of T-cell reconstitution after alpha-beta-depleted transplantation in children. Points from the study as a whole: Roughly two months post-transplant, alpha-beta T cells reportedly originated from several hundred graft clones that had expanded. Surviving recipient T cells and thymic progenitors underlay high day-60 TCRbeta diversity in some patients. Counts and diversity of T cells one year after transplant came mostly from newly produced T cells.

A TCRbeta library incorporating unique molecular identifiers was prepared. MiXCR was run by TCRdb on the PCR reads, yielding one entry per CDR3 protein. The data show fewer than 20,000 distinct CDR3 sequences, roughly 7.8% seen once. As for this clonotype: Its antigen is not identified.

The material was PBMCs, mostly from graft donor cells, obtained 60 days after TCRalphabeta/CD19-depleted stem cell transplant. The origin of this receptor is a boy in the first two years of life who had a stem cell transplant for Wiskott-Aldrich syndrome, so the T cells may come from the graft donor.

The CDR3 spells CASSPLGTGNLEQYF. The DNA for the CDR3 is TGTGCCAGCAGCCCTCTCGGGACAGGGAACCTCGAGCAGTACTTC. The J gene is TRBJ2-7, the V gene TRBV6-2 or TRBV6-3; TRBD1 matches at 9 bases. This CDR3 has 15 residues. Trimming took 6 bases from V and 6 from J; bases not matched to a gene: 12. The germline CDR1 and CDR2 sequences are MNHEY and SVGEGT.